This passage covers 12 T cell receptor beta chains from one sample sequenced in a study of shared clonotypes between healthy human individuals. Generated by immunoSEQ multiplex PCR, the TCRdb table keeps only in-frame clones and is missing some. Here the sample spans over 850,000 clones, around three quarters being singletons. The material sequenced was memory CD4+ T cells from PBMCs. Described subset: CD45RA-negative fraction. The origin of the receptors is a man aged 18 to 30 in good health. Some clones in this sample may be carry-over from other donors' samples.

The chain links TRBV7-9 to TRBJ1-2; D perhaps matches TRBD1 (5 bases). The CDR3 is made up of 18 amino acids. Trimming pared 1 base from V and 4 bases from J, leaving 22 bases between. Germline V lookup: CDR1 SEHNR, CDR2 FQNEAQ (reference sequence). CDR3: CASSLDLGPTLPGYGYTF. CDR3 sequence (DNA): TGTGCCAGCAGCTTAGATCTGGGGCCGACACTCCCTGGCTATGGCTACACCTTC.

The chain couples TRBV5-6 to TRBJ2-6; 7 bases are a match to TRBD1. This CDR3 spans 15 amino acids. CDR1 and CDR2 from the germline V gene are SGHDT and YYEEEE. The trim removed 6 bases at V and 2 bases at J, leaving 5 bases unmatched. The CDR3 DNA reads TGTGCCAGCAACCTAGGGGGCCCTGGGGCCAACGTCCTGACTTTC. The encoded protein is CASNLGGPGANVLTF.

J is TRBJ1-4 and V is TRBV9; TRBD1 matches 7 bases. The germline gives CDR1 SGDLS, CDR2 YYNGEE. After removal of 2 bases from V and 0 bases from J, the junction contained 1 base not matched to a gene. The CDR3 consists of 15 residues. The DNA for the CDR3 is TGTGCCAGCAGCGTGGGACAGACAACTAATGAAAAACTGTTTTTT. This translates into CASSVGQTTNEKLFF.

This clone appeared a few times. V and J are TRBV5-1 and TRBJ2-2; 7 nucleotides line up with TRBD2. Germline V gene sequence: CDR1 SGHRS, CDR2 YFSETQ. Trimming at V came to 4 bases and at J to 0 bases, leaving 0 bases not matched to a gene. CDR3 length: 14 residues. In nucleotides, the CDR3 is TGCGCCAGCAGCGGACTAGCGAACACCGGGGAGCTGTTTTTT. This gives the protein CASSGLANTGELFF.

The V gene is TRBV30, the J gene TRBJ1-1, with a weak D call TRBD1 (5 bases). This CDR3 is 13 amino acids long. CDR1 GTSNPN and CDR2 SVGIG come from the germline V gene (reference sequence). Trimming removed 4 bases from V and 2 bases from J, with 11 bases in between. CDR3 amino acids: CAWNQGENTEAFF. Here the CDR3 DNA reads TGTGCCTGGAACCAGGGAGAAAACACTGAAGCTTTCTTT. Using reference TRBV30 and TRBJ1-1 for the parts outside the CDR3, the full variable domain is SQTIHQWPATLVQPVGSPLSLECTVEGTSNPNLYWYRQAAGRGLQLLFYSVGIGQISSEVPQNLSASRPQDRQFILSSKKLLLSDSGFYLCAWNQGENTEAFFGQGTRLTVV.

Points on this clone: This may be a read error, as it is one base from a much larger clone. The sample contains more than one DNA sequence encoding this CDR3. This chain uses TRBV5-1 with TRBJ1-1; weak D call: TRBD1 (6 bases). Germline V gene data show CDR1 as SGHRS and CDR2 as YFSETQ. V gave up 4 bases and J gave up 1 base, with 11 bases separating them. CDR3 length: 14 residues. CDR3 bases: TGCGCCAGCAGCAGGGGGACGTCGAACACTGAAGCTTTCTTT. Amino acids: CASSRGTSNTEAFF. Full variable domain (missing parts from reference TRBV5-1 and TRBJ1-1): KAGVTQTPRYLIKTRGQQVTLSCSPISGHRSVSWYQQTPGQGLQFLFEYFSETQRNKGNFPGRFSGRQFSNSRSEMNVSTLELGDSALYLCASSRGTSNTEAFFGQGTRLTVV.

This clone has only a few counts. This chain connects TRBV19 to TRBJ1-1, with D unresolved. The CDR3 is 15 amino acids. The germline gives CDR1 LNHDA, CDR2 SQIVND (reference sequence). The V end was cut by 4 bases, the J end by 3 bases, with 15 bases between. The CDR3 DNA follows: TGTGCCAGTAGTACCCCAGGAGGGTTTGACACTGAAGCTTTCTTT. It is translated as CASSTPGGFDTEAFF.

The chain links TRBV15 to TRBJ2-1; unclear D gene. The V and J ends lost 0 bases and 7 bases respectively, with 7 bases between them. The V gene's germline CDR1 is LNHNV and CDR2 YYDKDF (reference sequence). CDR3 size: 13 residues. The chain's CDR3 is CATSREWENEQFF. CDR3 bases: TGTGCCACCAGCAGAGAATGGGAAAATGAGCAGTTCTTC.

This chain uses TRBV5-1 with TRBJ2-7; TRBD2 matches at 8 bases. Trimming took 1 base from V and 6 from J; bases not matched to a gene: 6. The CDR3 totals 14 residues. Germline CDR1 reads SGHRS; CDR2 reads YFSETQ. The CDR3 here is CASSLTSGSFEQYF. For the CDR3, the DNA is TGCGCCAGCAGCTTGACCAGCGGGAGCTTCGAGCAGTACTTC.

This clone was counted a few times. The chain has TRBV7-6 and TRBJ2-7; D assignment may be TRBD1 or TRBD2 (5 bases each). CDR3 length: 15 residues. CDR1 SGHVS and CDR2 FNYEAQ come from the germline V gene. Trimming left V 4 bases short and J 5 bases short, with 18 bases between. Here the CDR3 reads CASSSSLARAHEQYF. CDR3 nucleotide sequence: TGTGCCAGCAGCTCGTCGCTAGCCAGGGCCCACGAGCAGTACTTC.

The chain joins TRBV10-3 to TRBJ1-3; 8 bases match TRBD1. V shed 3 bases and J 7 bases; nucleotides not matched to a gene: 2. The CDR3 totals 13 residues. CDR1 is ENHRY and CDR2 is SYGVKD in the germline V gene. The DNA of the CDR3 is TGTGCCATCAGTGATCGACAGGGGAACACCATATATTTT. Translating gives CAISDRQGNTIYF.

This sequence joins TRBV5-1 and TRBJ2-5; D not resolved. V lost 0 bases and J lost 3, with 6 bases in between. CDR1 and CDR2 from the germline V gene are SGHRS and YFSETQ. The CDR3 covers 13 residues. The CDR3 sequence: CASSLAAEETQYF. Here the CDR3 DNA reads TGCGCCAGCAGCTTGGCGGCGGAAGAGACCCAGTACTTC.